The text below deals with one T cell receptor beta chain. Clones were sequenced by immunoSEQ multiplex PCR, and TCRdb holds only the in-frame ones, with some missing. This table has about 46,000 clones, approximately 90% appearing once. These data are taken from a study of T cell responses to AZD1222 COVID-19 vaccine. Germline V CDR1 and CDR2: SEHNR, FQNEAQ (reference sequence). V dropped 1 base and J dropped 4; count of bases not matched to a gene: 7. The CDR3 length is 18 residues. The clonotype originates from an adult who received the AZD1222 COVID-19 vaccine. The chain carries TRBV7-9 and TRBJ2-1; 13 bases line up with TRBD2. Sequenced material: peripheral blood, taken 28 days after the second AZD1222 dose. CDR3 coding DNA: TGTGCCAGCAGCTTAGATATAACTAGCGGGAGGGTATACAATGAGCAGTTCTTC. Protein product: CASSLDITSGRVYNEQFF.